This T cell receptor (beta chain) was identified during a study of T cell responses to AZD1222 COVID-19 vaccine. Assay used: immunoSEQ multiplex PCR; TCRdb lists only in-frame clones, some missing. The table records 130,000 to 150,000 clones, roughly 88% of them present only once. The CDR3 length is 15 residues. From germline, CDR1 is MRHNA and CDR2 SNTAGT. Unmatched junction bases numbered 7, after V lost 6 bases and J lost 6 bases. The specimen was peripheral blood, collected on day 0 of AZD1222 vaccination. This clonotype originated in an adult in good health. The rearrangement links TRBV6-4 to TRBJ2-1, with 11 nucleotides matching TRBD1. CDR3 nucleotide sequence: TGTGCCAGCAGCCGGTCCGGGACAGGGGGCAATGAGCAGTTCTTC. Amino acids: CASSRSGTGGNEQFF.